Presented here are 4 T cell receptor beta chains from one specimen sequenced in a study of blood T cell repertoires in COVID-19. Sequencing was performed with immunoSEQ multiplex PCR; in TCRdb, only in-frame clones are kept and a portion is missing. This table holds under 95,000 clones, roughly 84% found once. The material sequenced was peripheral blood. Receptor source: a woman of 80 years or more with acute or convalescent COVID-19.

This clone was detected only once. The chain combines TRBV2 with TRBJ2-1; D gene unclear. Trimming took off 4 bases at V and 8 bases at J, with 6 bases between the two ends. The V gene's germline CDR1 is SNHLY and CDR2 FYNNEI. This CDR3 has 11 amino acids. CDR3 DNA: TGTGCCAGCAGTGCGCGGCATGAGCAGTTCTTC. Protein: CASSARHEQFF.

This clone was found once. CDR3 protein: CASSSDRGLQPQHF. The CDR3 DNA sequence: TGTGCCAGCAGCTCGGACAGGGGGCTTCAGCCCCAGCATTTT. The rearrangement links TRBV5-4 to TRBJ1-5; 11 nucleotides agree with TRBD1. Germline lookup yields CDR1 SGHNT and CDR2 YYREEE (reference sequence). The junction had 2 bases not matched to a gene; V was cut back by 3 bases and J by 6 bases. This CDR3 region has 14 residues.

The chain joins TRBV11-3 to TRBJ2-1, with 14 positions matching TRBD2. The CDR3 length is 15 residues. After removal of 5 bases from V and 9 bases from J, the junction contained 6 bases not matched to a gene. Germline CDR1 and CDR2: SGHNT and YENEEA. The CDR3 spells CASSLLGTSGSEQFF. The CDR3, as DNA: TGTGCCAGCAGCCTCCTTGGGACTAGCGGGAGTGAGCAGTTCTTC.

The sample holds one count of this clone. The gene calls are TRBV7-9 and TRBJ2-1; 8 nucleotides align to TRBD2. The CDR3 spans 15 residues. Germline V CDR1 and CDR2: SEHNR, FQNEAQ (reference sequence). The V gene end was trimmed by 1 base and the J gene end by 7 bases; junction bases not matched to a gene: 6. The CDR3 loop reads CASSLGLAIANEQFF. As DNA, the CDR3 is TGTGCCAGCAGCTTAGGACTAGCGATAGCTAATGAGCAGTTCTTC.